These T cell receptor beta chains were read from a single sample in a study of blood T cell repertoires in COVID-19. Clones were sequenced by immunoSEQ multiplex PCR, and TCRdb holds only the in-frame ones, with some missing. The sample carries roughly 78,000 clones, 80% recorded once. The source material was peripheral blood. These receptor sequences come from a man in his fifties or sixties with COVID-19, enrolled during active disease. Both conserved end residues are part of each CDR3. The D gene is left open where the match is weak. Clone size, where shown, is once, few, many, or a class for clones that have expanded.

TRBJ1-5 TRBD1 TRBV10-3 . TGTGCCATCAGTGAACGCGGACAGGGCGATCAGCCCCAGCATTTT CAISERGQGDQPQHF
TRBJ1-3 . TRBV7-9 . TGTGCCAGCAGTCACGGAGGACGGCTCTCTGGAAACACCATATATTTT CASSHGGRLSGNTIYF
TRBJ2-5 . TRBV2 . TGTGCCGGTGGAAACTCAGTTCAGGAAAAAGAGACCCAGTACTTC CAGGNSVQEKETQYF
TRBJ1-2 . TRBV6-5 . TGTGCCAGCAGGGCTCCGGGATATGGCTACACCTTC CASRAPGYGYTF
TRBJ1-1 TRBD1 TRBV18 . TGTGCCAGCTCACCAGGACAGGGTGCTTTCTTT CASSPGQGAFF
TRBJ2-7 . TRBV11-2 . TGTGCCAGCAGCTACGCCAGGGGGGCCGAGCAGTACTTC CASSYARGAEQYF
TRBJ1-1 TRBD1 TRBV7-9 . TGTGCCAGCAGCGCCGGGACAGGGAACACTGAAGCTTTCTTT CASSAGTGNTEAFF
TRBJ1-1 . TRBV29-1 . TGCAGCGTTGAATCGGGGGGCACTGAAGCTTTCTTT CSVESGGTEAFF
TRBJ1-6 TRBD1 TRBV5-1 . TGCGCCAGCAGCCCGGGACAGAGTAATTCACCCCTCCACTTT CASSPGQSNSPLHF
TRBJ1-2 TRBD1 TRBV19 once TGTGCCAGTAGCCGACAGGGAGATGGCTACACCTTC CASSRQGDGYTF